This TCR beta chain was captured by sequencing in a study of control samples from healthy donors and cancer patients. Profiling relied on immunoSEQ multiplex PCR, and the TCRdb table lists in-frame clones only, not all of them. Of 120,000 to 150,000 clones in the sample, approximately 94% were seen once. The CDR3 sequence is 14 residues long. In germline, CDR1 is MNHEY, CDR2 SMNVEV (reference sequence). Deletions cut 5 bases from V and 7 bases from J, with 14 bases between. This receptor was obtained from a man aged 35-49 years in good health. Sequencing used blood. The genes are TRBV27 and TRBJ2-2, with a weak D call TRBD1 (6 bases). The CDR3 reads CASSPWTADGELFF. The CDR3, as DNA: TGTGCCAGCAGTCCGTGGACAGCGGACGGGGAGCTGTTTTTT.